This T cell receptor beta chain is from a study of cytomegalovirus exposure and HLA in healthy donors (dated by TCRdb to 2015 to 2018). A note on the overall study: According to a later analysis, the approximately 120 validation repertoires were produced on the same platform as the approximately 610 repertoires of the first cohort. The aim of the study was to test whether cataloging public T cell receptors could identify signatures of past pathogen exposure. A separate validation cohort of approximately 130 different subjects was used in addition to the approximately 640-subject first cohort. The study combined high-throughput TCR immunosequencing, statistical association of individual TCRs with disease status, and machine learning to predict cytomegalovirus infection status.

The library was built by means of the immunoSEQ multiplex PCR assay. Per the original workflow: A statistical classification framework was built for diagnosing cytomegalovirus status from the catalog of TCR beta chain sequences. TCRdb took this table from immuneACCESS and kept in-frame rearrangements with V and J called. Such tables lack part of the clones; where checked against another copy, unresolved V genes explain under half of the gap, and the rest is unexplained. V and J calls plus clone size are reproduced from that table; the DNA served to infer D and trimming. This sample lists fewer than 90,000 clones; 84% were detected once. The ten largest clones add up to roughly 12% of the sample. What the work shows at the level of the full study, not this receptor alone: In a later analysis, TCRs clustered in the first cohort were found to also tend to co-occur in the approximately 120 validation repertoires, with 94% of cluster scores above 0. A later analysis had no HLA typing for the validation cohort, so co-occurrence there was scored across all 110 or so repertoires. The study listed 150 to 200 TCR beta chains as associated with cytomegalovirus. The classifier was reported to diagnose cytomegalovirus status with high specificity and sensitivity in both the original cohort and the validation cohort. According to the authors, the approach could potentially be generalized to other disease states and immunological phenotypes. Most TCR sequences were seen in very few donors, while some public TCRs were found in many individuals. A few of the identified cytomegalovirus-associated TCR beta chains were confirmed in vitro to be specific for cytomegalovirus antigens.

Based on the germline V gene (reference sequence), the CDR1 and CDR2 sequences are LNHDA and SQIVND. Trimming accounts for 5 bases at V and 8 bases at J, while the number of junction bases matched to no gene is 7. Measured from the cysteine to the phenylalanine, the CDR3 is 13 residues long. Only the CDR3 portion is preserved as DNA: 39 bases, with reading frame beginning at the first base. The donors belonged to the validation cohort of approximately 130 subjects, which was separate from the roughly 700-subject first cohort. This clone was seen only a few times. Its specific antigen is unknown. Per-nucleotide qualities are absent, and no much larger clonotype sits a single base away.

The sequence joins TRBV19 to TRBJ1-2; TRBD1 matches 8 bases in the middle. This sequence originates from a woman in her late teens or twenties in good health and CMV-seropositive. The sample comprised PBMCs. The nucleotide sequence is TGTGCCAGTAGTGCGGAACAGGGGGACGGCTACACCTTC. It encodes CASSAEQGDGYTF.